This T cell receptor (beta chain) appears in the sequencing data of a study of cytomegalovirus exposure and HLA in healthy donors. Study-wide points: A later look showed TCR association rates differing by HLA locus, highest for DRB1 and lowest for HLA-C. The likely origin of a cluster of highly shared sequence variants was a sequencing artifact. A later analysis linked a missense variant in DCLRE1C to the trimming of TCR beta V and J genes.

Turning to this clone: Its antigen is currently unknown.

This CDR3 is built from 21 residues. Germline V gene sequence: CDR1 ENHRY, CDR2 SYGVKD. With 0 bases clipped from V and 7 bases from J, the junction kept 17 bases outside the gene matches. In the PCR, 60 Vbeta and 13 Jbeta primers were used. The method was immunoSEQ multiplex PCR; TCRdb's version includes in-frame clones alone and lacks a portion of them. The sample contains about 160,000 clones, around 72% of which appear only once. The clonotype comes from a woman between 50 and 59 years old in good health and CMV-seropositive. Sequences were obtained from PBMCs. The gene calls are TRBV10-3 and TRBJ2-1; 14 positions match TRBD2. The CDR3 nucleotides read TGTGCCATCAGTGAGTCGGGCGGGACTAGCGGGAGAAAGAAAAATTGGAATGAGCAGTTCTTC. Translated: CAISESGGTSGRKKNWNEQFF.